Listed below are T cell receptor beta chains from one sample, sequenced in a study of T cell responses to AZD1222 COVID-19 vaccine. This table comes from immunoSEQ multiplex PCR, and its TCRdb copy is limited to in-frame clones, with some not included. The sample shows roughly 110,000 clones, under 90% of them seen only once. Here the sequenced sample was peripheral blood, taken on day 0 of AZD1222 vaccination. The receptors were gathered from an adult in good health. The CDR3 runs from the conserved cysteine through the conserved F or W.

CDR3aa | len | v_gene
CASRPGTTAEGNTIYF | 16 | TRBV19
CSASEGGYYGYTF | 13 | TRBV20-1
CASSVAGASGELFF | 14 | TRBV9
CASSSPGAQETQYF | 14 | TRBV7-8
CASRYRGLYGYTF | 13 | TRBV12-3/TRBV12-4
CASSATGNTEAFF | 13 | TRBV2
CASSLPGLAGGVNTGELFF | 19 | TRBV27
CASSQGRYSNQPQHF | 15 | TRBV18
CASSLGRSPYNEQFF | 15 | TRBV7-9
CASSVGAGYEKLFF | 14 | TRBV9
CASSIGRYNPSTDTQYF | 17 | TRBV19
CASSLIGLIGETQYF | 15 | TRBV7-8
CASSRSSNQPQHF | 13 | TRBV6-5
CASGASGQNIQYF | 13 | TRBV12-5
CASSPEGGTNTEAFF | 15 | TRBV7-3
CASSQDQVGSPYNEQFF | 17 | TRBV3-1/TRBV3-2
CASSVLTIRTGELFF | 15 | TRBV19
CASTLDKETQYF | 12 | TRBV6-5